This TCR beta chain was sequenced during a study of T cell changes during pregnancy in multiple sclerosis. Assay used: immunoSEQ multiplex PCR; TCRdb lists only in-frame clones, some missing. Of over 55,000 clones detected, 80% to 95% appear once; the ten largest clones hold around 2.9%. The receptor was derived from a female donor in good health, enrolled as a control in a pregnancy study. The source was CD8+ T cells from peripheral blood mononuclear cells, collected in the third trimester of pregnancy.

CDR3 nucleotides: TGTGCCAGCAGTTACTCCGGGACTCTGAACACTGAAGCTTTCTTT. This sequence encodes CASSYSGTLNTEAFF. The chain recombines TRBV6-5 with TRBJ1-1; a weak D match, TRBD1 (5 bases). This CDR3 region has 15 residues. The V gene lost 0 bases and the J gene lost 0 bases, with 8 bases spanning the gap. CDR1 is MNHEY and CDR2 is SVGAGI in the germline V gene.